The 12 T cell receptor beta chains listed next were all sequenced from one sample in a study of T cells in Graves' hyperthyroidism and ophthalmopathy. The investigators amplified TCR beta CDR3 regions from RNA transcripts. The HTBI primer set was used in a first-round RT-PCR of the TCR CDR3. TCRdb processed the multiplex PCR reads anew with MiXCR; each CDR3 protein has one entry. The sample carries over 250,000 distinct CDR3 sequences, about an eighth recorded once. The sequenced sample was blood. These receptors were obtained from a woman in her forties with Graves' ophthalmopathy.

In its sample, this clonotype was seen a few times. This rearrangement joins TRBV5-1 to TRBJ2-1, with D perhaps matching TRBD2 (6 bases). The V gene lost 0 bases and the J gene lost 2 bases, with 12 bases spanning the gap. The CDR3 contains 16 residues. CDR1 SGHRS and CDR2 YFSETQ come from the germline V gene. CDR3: CASSLAVGGTYNEQFF. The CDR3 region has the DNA TGCGCCAGCAGCTTGGCCGTCGGGGGTACCTACAATGAGCAGTTCTTC.

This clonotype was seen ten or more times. The CDR3 DNA is TGTGCCAGCAGTTACTCGGGTCCGGGAGGGTACGAGCAGTACTTC. It codes for CASSYSGPGGYEQYF. The gene calls are TRBV6-6 and TRBJ2-7; 8 bases map to TRBD2. Trimming removed 0 bases from V and 4 bases from J; junction bases left unmatched: 5. Germline loops: CDR1 MNHNY, CDR2 SVGAGI (reference sequence). This CDR3 region has 15 residues.

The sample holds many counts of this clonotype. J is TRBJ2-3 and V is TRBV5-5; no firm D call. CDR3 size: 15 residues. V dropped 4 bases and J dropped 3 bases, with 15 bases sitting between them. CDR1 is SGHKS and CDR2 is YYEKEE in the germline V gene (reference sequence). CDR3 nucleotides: TGTGCCAGCAGCGATCGGTTATTGGAAACAGATACGCAGTATTTT. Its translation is CASSDRLLETDTQYF. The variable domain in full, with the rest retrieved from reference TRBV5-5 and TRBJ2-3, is DAGVTQSPTHLIKTRGQQVTLRCSPISGHKSVSWYQQVLGQGPQFIFQYYEKEERGRGNFPDRFSARQFPNYSSELNVNALLLGDSALYLCASSDRLLETDTQYFGPGTRLTVL.

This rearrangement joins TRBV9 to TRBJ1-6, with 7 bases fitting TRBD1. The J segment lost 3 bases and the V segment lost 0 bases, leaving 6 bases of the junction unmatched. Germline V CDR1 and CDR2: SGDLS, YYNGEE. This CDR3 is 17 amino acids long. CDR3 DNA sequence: TGTGCCAGCAGCGTAGATAACAGGGGTTTCTATAATTCACCCCTCCACTTT. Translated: CASSVDNRGFYNSPLHF.

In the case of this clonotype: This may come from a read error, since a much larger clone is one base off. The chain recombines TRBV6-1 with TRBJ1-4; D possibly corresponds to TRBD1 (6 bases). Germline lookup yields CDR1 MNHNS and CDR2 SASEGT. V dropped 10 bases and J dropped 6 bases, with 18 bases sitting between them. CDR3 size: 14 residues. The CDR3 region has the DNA TGTGCCAACAGGCCTGACAGGTTGTATGAAAAACTGTTTTTT. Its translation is CANRPDRLYEKLFF.

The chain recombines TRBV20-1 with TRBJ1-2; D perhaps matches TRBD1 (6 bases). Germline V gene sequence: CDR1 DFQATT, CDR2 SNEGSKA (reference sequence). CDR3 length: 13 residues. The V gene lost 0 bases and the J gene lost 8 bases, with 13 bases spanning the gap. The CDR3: CSARDAQGLGYTF. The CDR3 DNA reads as TGCAGTGCTAGAGATGCCCAGGGGCTAGGCTACACCTTC.

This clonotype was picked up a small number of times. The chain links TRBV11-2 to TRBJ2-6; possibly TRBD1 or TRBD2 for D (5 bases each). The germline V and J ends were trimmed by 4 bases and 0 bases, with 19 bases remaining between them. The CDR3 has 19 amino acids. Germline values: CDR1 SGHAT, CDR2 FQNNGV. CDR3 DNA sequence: TGTGCCAGCAGCTCTCTACGGCAGGGACCGTACTCTGGGGCCAACGTCCTGACTTTC. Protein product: CASSSLRQGPYSGANVLTF.

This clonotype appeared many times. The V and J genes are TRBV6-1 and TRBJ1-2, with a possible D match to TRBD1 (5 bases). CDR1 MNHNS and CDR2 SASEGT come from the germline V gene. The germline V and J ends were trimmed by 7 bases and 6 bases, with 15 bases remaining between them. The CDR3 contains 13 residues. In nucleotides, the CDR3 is TGTGCCAGCAAAAGGGACCTGCGGAATGGCTACACCTTC. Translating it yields CASKRDLRNGYTF.

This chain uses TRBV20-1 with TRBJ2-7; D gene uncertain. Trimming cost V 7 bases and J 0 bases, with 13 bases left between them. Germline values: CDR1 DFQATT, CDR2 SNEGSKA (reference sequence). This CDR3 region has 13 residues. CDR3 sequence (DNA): TGCAGTGAACACGTGCCGAGCTCCTACGAGCAGTACTTC. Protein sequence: CSEHVPSSYEQYF.

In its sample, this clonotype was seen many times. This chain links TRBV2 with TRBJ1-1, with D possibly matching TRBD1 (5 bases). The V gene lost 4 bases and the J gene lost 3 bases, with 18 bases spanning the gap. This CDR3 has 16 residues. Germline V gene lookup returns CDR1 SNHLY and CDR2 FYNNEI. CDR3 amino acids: CASSGGRRGRDTEAFF. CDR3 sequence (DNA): TGTGCCAGCAGTGGTGGGAGGAGGGGACGCGACACTGAAGCTTTCTTT.

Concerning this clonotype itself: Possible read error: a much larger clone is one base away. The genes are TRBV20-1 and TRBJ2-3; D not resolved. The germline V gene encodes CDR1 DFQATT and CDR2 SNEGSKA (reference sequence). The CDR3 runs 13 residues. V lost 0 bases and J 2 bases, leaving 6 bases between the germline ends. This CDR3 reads CSARDPVTDTQYF. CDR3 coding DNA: TGCAGTGCTAGAGATCCTGTCACAGATACGCAGTATTTT.

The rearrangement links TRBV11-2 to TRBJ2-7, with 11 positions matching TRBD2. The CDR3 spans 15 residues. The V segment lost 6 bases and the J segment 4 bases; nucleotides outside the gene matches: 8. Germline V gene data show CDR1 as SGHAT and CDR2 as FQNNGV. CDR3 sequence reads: CASSRSGRAVYEQYF. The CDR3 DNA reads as TGTGCCAGCAGTCGTAGCGGGAGGGCCGTTTACGAGCAGTACTTC.